This T cell receptor (beta chain) was observed in a study of graft-versus-host responses after intestinal transplantation. Study overall: Transplant types were multivisceral, liver-intestinal, or isolated intestinal.

Per the germline V gene, CDR1 is MDHEN and CDR2 is SYDVKM. Trimming removed 4 bases at V and 9 bases at J, with 18 bases between. The CDR3 totals 14 residues. Overall study results and limits: In recipient marrow, GvH clones were found, and some appeared first in ileum or blood. Early post-transplant HvG declines tracked with peak circulating GvH clone levels.

Method: immunoSEQ multiplex PCR; TCRdb's copy keeps in-frame clones and lacks some. The table has about 120,000 clones, about 93% seen once. On this clone: The antigen is undetermined.

The origin of this receptor is a human donor who received an intestinal transplant. This rearrangement joins TRBV28 to TRBJ1-1; D call uncertain. The specimen comprised unstimulated CD4+ T cells sorted from spleen or lymph node cells, sampled before intestinal transplant. The CDR3 nucleotides read TGTGCCAGCAGTTCTCCGAGTCAAAGAGACCAAGCTTTCTTT. Protein sequence: CASSSPSQRDQAFF.